This T cell receptor beta chain came from a study of T cells in Graves' hyperthyroidism and ophthalmopathy. Study-wide results and limits: Among clonotypes expanded in thyroid above 0.001, most were also found in blood.

Used for diagnoses were clinical symptoms, serum thyroxine and TRAb, thyroid ultrasound and orbital computed tomography. Around 10 ml fresh peripheral blood yielded the PBMCs. With regard to this clonotype: The antigen is unknown.

The CDR3 spans 15 residues. Germline CDR1 and CDR2: MGHRA and YSYEKL. J lost 6 bases, V lost 1 base, and 5 bases had no gene match. The source material, RNA transcripts, was used to amplify TCR beta CDR3 regions. RT-PCR in the first round (using the HTBI primer set) targeted the TCR CDR3. TCRdb called the multiplex PCR reads again in MiXCR, with one record for every CDR3 protein. The sample gives about 400,000 distinct CDR3 sequences, less than 20% of which show up once; roughly 14% is in the top ten. V is TRBV4-1 and J is TRBJ2-1; the match to TRBD2 covers 8 bases. Sequenced material: blood. This TCR was sampled from a woman aged 18-35 years with Graves' hyperthyroidism. CDR3 in DNA: TGCGCCAGCAGCCAAGTTGGCGGGGGGACCAATGAGCAGTTCTTC. It is translated as CASSQVGGGTNEQFF.